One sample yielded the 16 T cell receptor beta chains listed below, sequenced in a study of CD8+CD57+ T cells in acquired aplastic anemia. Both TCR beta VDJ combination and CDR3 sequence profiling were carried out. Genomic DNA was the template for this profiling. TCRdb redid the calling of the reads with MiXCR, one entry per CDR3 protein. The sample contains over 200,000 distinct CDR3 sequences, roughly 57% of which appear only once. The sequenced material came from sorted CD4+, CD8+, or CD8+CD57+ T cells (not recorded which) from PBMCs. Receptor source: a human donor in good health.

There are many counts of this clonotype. CDR3: CASSLVKGAPYSPLHF. The CDR3 bases are TGTGCCAGCAGCTTAGTGAAGGGGGCCCCTTACTCACCCCTCCACTTT. The V and J genes are TRBV11-2 and TRBJ1-6, with TRBD1 identical over 7 bases. Germline CDR1 is SGHAT and CDR2 is FQNNGV. This CDR3 spans 16 amino acids. With 1 base clipped from V and 10 bases from J, the junction kept 10 bases outside the gene matches.

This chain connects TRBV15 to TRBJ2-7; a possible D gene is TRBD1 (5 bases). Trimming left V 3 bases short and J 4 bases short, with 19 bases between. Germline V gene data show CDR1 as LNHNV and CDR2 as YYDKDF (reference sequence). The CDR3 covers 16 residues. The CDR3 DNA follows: TGTGCCACCAGCAGCGGAATGGCAGGGAAAGGATACGAGCAGTACTTC. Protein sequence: CATSSGMAGKGYEQYF.

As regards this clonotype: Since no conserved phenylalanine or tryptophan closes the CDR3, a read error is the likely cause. This chain's CDR3 is CASRPTPMNTEAFL. The CDR3, as DNA: TGCGCCAGCAGACCCACACCAATGAACACTGAAGCTTTCCTT. The chain employs TRBV2 and TRBJ1-1, with D unclear. The germline CDR1 and CDR2 sequences are SNHLY and FYNNEI. This CDR3 is 14 amino acids long.

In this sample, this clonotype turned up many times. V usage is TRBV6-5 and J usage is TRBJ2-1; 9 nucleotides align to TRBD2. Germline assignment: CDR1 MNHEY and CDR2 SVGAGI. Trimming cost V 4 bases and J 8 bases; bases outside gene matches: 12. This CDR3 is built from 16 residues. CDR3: CASSFTLAGINDEQFF. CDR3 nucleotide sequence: TGTGCCAGCAGTTTTACCCTAGCGGGAATTAATGATGAGCAGTTCTTC.

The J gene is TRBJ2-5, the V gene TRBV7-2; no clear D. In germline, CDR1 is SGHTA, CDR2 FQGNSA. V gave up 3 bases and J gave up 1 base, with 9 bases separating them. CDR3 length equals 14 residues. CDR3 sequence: CASSFSRSQETQYF. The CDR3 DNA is TGTGCCAGCAGCTTTAGCCGGTCCCAAGAGACCCAGTACTTC.

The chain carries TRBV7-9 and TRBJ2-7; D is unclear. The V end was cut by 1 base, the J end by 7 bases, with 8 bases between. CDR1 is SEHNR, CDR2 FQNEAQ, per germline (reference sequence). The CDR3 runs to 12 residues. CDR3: CASSLDAAEQYF. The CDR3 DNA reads TGTGCCAGCAGCTTAGATGCAGCGGAGCAGTACTTC. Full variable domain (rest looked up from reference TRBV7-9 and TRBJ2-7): DTGVSQNPRHKITKRGQNVTFRCDPISEHNRLYWYRQTLGQGPEFLTYFQNEAQLEKSRLLSDRFSAERPKGSFSTLEIQRTEQGDSAMYLCASSLDAAEQYFGPGTRLTVT.

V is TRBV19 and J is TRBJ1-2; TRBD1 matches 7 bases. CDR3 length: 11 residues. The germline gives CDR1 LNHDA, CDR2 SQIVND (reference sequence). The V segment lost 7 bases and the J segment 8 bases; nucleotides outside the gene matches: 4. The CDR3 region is CASNDRVGYTF. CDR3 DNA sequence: TGTGCCAGTAACGACAGGGTAGGCTACACCTTC.

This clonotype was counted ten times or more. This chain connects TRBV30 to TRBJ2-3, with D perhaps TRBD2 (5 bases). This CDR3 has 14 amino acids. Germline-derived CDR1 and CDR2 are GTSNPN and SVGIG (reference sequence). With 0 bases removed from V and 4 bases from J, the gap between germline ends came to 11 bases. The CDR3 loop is CAWSVRGVADTQYF. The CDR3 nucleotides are TGTGCCTGGAGTGTACGGGGAGTTGCAGATACGCAGTATTTT.

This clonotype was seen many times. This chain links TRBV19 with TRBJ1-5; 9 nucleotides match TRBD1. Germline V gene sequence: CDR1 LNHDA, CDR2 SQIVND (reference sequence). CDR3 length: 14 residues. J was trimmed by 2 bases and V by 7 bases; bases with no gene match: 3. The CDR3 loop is CASTWTGGNQPQHF. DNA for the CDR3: TGTGCCAGTACCTGGACAGGGGGCAATCAGCCCCAGCATTTT.

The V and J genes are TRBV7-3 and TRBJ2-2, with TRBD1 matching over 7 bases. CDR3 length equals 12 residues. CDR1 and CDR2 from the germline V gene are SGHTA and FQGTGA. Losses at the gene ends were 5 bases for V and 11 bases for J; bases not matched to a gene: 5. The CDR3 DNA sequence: TGTGCCAGCAGCGCCACAGGGGTTGAGCTGTTTTTT. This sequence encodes CASSATGVELFF. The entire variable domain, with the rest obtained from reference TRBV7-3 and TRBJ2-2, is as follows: GAGVSQTPSNKVTEKGKYVELRCDPISGHTALYWYRQSLGQGPEFLIYFQGTGAADDSGLPNDRFFAVRPEGSVSTLKIQRTERGDSAVYLCASSATGVELFFGEGSRLTVL.

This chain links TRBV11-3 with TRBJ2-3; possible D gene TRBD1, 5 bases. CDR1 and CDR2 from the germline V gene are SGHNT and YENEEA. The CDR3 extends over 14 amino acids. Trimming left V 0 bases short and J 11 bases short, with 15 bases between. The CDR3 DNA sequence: TGTGCCAGCAGCTTAGAGCCGGACACGGGTGAGCAGTATTTT. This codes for CASSLEPDTGEQYF. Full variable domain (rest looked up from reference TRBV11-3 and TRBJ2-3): EAGVVQSPRYKIIEKKQPVAFWCNPISGHNTLYWYLQNLGQGPELLIRYENEEAVDDSQLPKDRFSAERLKGVDSTLKIQPAELGDSAVYLCASSLEPDTGEQYFGPGTRLTVL.

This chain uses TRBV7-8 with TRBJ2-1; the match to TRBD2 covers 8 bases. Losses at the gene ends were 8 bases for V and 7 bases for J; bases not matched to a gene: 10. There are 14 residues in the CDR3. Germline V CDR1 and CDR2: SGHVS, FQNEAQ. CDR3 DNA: TGTGCCAGCGCTGGGCGGGGGGCCTTTAATGAGCAGTTCTTC. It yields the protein CASAGRGAFNEQFF.

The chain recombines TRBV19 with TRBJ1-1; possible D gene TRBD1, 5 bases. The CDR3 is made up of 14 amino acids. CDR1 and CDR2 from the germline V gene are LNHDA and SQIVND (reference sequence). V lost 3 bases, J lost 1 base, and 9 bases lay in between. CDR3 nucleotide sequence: TGTGCCAGTAGTATCGACAGCAAGAACACTGAAGCTTTCTTT. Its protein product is CASSIDSKNTEAFF.

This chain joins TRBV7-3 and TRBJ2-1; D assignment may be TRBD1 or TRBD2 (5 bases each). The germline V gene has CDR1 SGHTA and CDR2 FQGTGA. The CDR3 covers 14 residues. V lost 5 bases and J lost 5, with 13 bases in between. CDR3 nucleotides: TGTGCCAGCAGCCACCTTGGGGACGACAATGAGCAGTTCTTC. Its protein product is CASSHLGDDNEQFF.

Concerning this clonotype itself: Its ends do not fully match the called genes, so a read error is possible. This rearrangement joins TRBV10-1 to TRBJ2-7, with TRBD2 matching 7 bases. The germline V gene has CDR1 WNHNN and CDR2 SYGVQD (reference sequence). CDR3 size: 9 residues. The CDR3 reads CAIGGERYF. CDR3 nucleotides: TGCGCCATTGGGGGGGAGCGGTACTTC.

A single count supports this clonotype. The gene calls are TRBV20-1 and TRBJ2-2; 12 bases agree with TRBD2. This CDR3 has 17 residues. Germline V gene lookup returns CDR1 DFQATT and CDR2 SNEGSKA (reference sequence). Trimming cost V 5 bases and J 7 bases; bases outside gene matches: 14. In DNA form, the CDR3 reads TGCAGTGCTCCGTACCGAAGACTAGCGGGAGAGGGCGGGGAGCTGTTTTTT. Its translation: CSAPYRRLAGEGGELFF.